This T cell receptor beta chain stems from a study of cytomegalovirus exposure and HLA in healthy donors. Overall study context: T cells numbering about 180 million yielded more than 100 million unique TCR beta sequences in an earlier analysis.

Of note for this clone: Antigen: not known.

This CDR3 has 13 amino acids. V gave up 6 bases and J gave up 6 bases, with 13 bases separating them. CDR1 is SGHTA and CDR2 is FQGNSA in the germline V gene. This PCR relied on a set of 60 Vbeta primers and 13 Jbeta primers. The repertoire was sequenced with immunoSEQ multiplex PCR; TCRdb's copy has only in-frame clones and lacks some. The sample has approximately 170,000 clones, just over 70% seen once. Broader study findings: Among CMV-associated TCR beta chains, most appeared HLA-restricted in a later analysis. A later analysis found common viral pathogens apparently linked to several of the most significant clusters.

When sampled, the donors appeared nominally healthy, though they likely had unrecorded immune exposures. This TCR was recovered from a young man in good health and CMV-seropositive. The V call is TRBV7-2, the J call TRBJ2-3; no clear D. Sequencing was done on a sample of PBMCs. The CDR3 region is CASSRNARDTQYF. In DNA form, the CDR3 reads TGTGCCAGCAGTCGAAACGCTAGGGATACGCAGTATTTT.